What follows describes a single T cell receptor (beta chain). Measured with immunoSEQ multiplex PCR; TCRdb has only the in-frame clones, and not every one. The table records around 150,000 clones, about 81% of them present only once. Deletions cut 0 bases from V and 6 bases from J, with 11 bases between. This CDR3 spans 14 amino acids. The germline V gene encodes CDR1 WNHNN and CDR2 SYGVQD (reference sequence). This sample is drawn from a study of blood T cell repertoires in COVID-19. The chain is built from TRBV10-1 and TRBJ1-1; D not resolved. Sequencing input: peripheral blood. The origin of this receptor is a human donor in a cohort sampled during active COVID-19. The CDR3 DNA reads TGCGCCAGCAGTGAGTCGGGCATGGGAGCTGAAGCTTTCTTT. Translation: CASSESGMGAEAFF.